The 30 T cell receptor beta chains listed next were all sequenced from one sample in a study of shared clonotypes between healthy human individuals. Some clones are missing from TCRdb's copy, which holds only in-frame ones; the method was immunoSEQ multiplex PCR. This table has some 500,000 clones, 90% to 97% appearing once. Sequencing used naive CD4+ T cells sorted from blood. Noted subset: CD45RA+ positively selected. These receptors were obtained from a woman aged 25 to 45 in good health.

The chain couples TRBV18 to TRBJ2-1, with D possibly matching TRBD2 (6 bases). From germline, CDR1 is KGHSH and CDR2 LQKENI. The length of the CDR3 is 15 residues. Trimming removed 3 bases at V and 4 bases at J, with 13 bases between. CDR3 in amino acids: CASSPRGLRYNEQFF. CDR3 DNA: TGTGCCAGCTCACCCCGGGGGTTACGTTACAATGAGCAGTTCTTC.

This rearrangement joins TRBV12-5 to TRBJ2-5; the D call may be TRBD1 or TRBD2 (5 bases each). V was trimmed by 6 bases and J by 4 bases, leaving 9 bases between them. There are 12 residues in the CDR3. In germline, CDR1 is LGHNT, CDR2 FRNRAP. CDR3 amino acids: CASGLGGETQYF. CDR3 coding DNA: TGTGCTAGTGGACTTGGGGGAGAGACCCAGTACTTC.

The table lists this clone with a few counts. CDR3 sequence: CSIATGTQETQYF. As DNA, the CDR3 is TGCAGCATAGCAACCGGGACGCAAGAGACCCAGTACTTC. The chain links TRBV29-1 to TRBJ2-5, with D possibly called TRBD1 or TRBD2 (5 bases each). Per the germline V gene, CDR1 is SQVTM and CDR2 is ANQGSEA. This CDR3 has 13 residues. Trimming took off 8 bases at V and 2 bases at J, with 15 bases between the two ends.

The chain couples TRBV5-5 to TRBJ2-7, with TRBD2 identical over 10 bases. Per the germline V gene, CDR1 is SGHKS and CDR2 is YYEKEE (reference sequence). With 2 bases clipped from V and 11 bases from J, the junction kept 10 bases outside the gene matches. This CDR3 comprises 14 residues. The DNA for the CDR3 is TGTGCCAGCAGCTTTAATCTAGCGGGAGCGGTGGAGTACTTC. This sequence encodes CASSFNLAGAVEYF.

The rearrangement joins TRBV28 to TRBJ2-7; TRBD2 agrees at 14 bases. This CDR3 spans 20 amino acids. V dropped 5 bases and J dropped 4; count of bases not matched to a gene: 19. CDR1 and CDR2 from the germline V gene are MDHEN and SYDVKM. The CDR3 region is CASSLGPGLAGAGALYEQYF. CDR3 nucleotide sequence: TGTGCCAGCAGTCTAGGTCCGGGACTAGCGGGAGCCGGAGCGTTGTACGAGCAGTACTTC. Drawing the rest from reference TRBV28 and TRBJ2-7, the complete variable domain is DVKVTQSSRYLVKRTGEKVFLECVQDMDHENMFWYRQDPGLGLRLIYFSYDVKMKEKGDIPEGYSVSREKKERFSLILESASTNQTSMYLCASSLGPGLAGAGALYEQYFGPGTRLTVT.

In DNA, the CDR3 is TGTGCCAGCAGCCTCCACCTGACAGGGGTCTACGAGCAGTACTTC. This sequence encodes CASSLHLTGVYEQYF. V and J are TRBV21-1 and TRBJ2-5; the D segment call TRBD1 is taken from the table without a DNA check. Matching the DNA end better, TRBJ2-7 makes the J call doubtful. TRBV21-1 counts as a pseudogene. The CDR3 consists of 15 residues.

The V and J genes are TRBV5-1 and TRBJ2-7; no definite D call. The length of the CDR3 is 13 residues. From germline, CDR1 is SGHRS and CDR2 YFSETQ. V lost 2 bases and J lost 3, with 9 bases in between. The CDR3 spells CASSLALDYEQYF. The CDR3 DNA reads as TGCGCCAGCAGCTTAGCCCTAGACTACGAGCAGTACTTC.

This clone was counted between two and nine times. The rearrangement links TRBV11-2 to TRBJ1-1; D is unresolved. This CDR3 comprises 13 residues. V was pared by 1 base and J by 1 base, with 4 bases between. The germline V gene encodes CDR1 SGHAT and CDR2 FQNNGV. Here the CDR3 DNA reads TGTGCCAGCAGCTTAGTGAGGAACACTGAAGCTTTCTTT. Translating it yields CASSLVRNTEAFF.

The chain employs TRBV4-1 and TRBJ2-7; D is tentatively TRBD1 or TRBD2 (5 bases each). V lost 4 bases and J 2 bases, leaving 15 bases between the germline ends. Germline CDR1 and CDR2: MGHRA and YSYEKL. The CDR3 consists of 15 residues. The CDR3 nucleotides read TGCGCCAGCAGCCCGCCGGGACGTAAGACCTACGAGCAGTACTTC. Translation gives CASSPPGRKTYEQYF.

The chain uses TRBV5-1 and TRBJ2-1; D possibly corresponds to TRBD2 (6 bases). The CDR3 has 16 amino acids. The germline V gene encodes CDR1 SGHRS and CDR2 YFSETQ. Deletions cut 0 bases from V and 12 bases from J, with 22 bases between. The CDR3 spells CASSLERQGGGWGQFF. The DNA of the CDR3 is TGCGCCAGCAGCTTGGAGCGGCAGGGAGGTGGCTGGGGGCAGTTCTTC.

The chain uses TRBV11-2 and TRBJ2-1, with TRBD1 matching over 8 bases. CDR1 is SGHAT and CDR2 is FQNNGV in the germline V gene. The CDR3 is made up of 17 amino acids. V lost 1 base to trimming and J lost 4 bases; unmatched junction nucleotides: 9. This chain's CDR3 is CASSLGLPGQDYNEQFF. DNA for the CDR3: TGTGCCAGCAGCTTAGGGCTACCGGGACAGGATTACAATGAGCAGTTCTTC.

J is TRBJ1-6 and V is TRBV2, with D perhaps TRBD1 (5 bases). Germline V gives CDR1 SNHLY, CDR2 FYNNEI. The CDR3 extends over 14 amino acids. The V gene lost 5 bases and the J gene lost 5 bases, with 10 bases spanning the gap. The CDR3 coding sequence is TGTGCCAGCAGTCCCGACAGCAATAATTCACCCCTCCACTTT. Residues: CASSPDSNNSPLHF.

V is TRBV15 and J is TRBJ1-5, with unresolved D. The CDR3 consists of 13 residues. Trimming cost V 0 bases and J 7 bases, with 7 bases left between them. The germline V gene encodes CDR1 LNHNV and CDR2 YYDKDF (reference sequence). The CDR3 sequence: CATSRDESQPQHF. Here the CDR3 DNA reads TGTGCCACCAGCAGAGATGAAAGCCAGCCCCAGCATTTT.

This clone has a single count. The genes are TRBV7-8 and TRBJ2-5, with 7 bases matching TRBD1. The CDR3 has 14 residues. Per germline, CDR1 SGHVS and CDR2 FQNEAQ. V lost 2 bases to trimming and J lost 11 bases; unmatched junction nucleotides: 11. The CDR3: CASSLRGNRDRQYF. The CDR3 nucleotides read TGTGCCAGCAGCTTAAGGGGGAACCGGGACAGACAGTACTTC. The whole variable domain, remainder taken from reference TRBV7-8 and TRBJ2-5, is GAGVSQSPRYKVAKRGQDVALRCDPISGHVSLFWYQQALGQGPEFLTYFQNEAQLDKSGLPSDRFFAERPEGSVSTLKIQRTQQEDSAVYLCASSLRGNRDRQYFGPGTRLLVL.

As DNA, the CDR3 is TGTGCCAGTAGTAGCGGGAGCACAGATACGCAGTATTTT. It is translated as CASSSGSTDTQYF. The genes are TRBV19 and TRBJ2-3; possibly TRBD2 for D (5 bases). The V gene lost 4 bases and the J gene lost 0 bases, with 5 bases spanning the gap. CDR1 and CDR2 (germline): LNHDA, SQIVND (reference sequence). CDR3 length equals 13 residues.

V is TRBV27 and J is TRBJ2-5, with a weak D call TRBD2 (5 bases). The DNA matches TRBJ2-7 better at its end, which makes the J call doubtful. The CDR3 has 16 amino acids. Germline assignment: CDR1 MNHEY and CDR2 SMNVEV (reference sequence). The CDR3 DNA sequence: TGTGCCAGCAGTTCCACGACTGACGTCCGGGGATACGAGCAGTACTTC. The encoded protein is CASSSTTDVRGYEQYF.

The rearrangement links TRBV28 to TRBJ2-7, with D possibly called TRBD1 or TRBD2 (5 bases each). Trimming removed 7 bases at V and 3 bases at J, with 16 bases between. Germline V gene data show CDR1 as MDHEN and CDR2 as SYDVKM. This CDR3 is built from 14 residues. The CDR3 nucleotides read TGTGCCAGCAAAGCCGGGACCGGGATCTACGAGCAGTACTTC. This encodes CASKAGTGIYEQYF.

This clone came up once. The chain joins TRBV11-1 to TRBJ2-1, with TRBD2 matching 10 bases. Germline V lookup: CDR1 SGHAT, CDR2 FQDESV (reference sequence). J was trimmed by 3 bases and V by 5 bases; bases with no gene match: 4. CDR3 size: 15 residues. CDR3 nucleotides: TGTGCCAGCAGCACCGGACTAGCGGACTACAATGAGCAGTTCTTC. Its translation is CASSTGLADYNEQFF.

This sequence joins TRBV7-3 and TRBJ2-7; no firm D call. Germline loops: CDR1 SGHTA, CDR2 FQGTGA. The CDR3 spans 15 residues. Deletions cut 5 bases from V and 4 bases from J, with 18 bases between. The CDR3 DNA is TGTGCCAGCAGCCTCTCCCCGGTCGCAGGATACGAGCAGTACTTC. This gives the protein CASSLSPVAGYEQYF.

The chain recombines TRBV5-1 with TRBJ2-3; D possibly corresponds to TRBD2 (6 bases). V was shortened by 3 bases and J by 3 bases, with 8 bases between the two germline ends. Germline-derived CDR1 and CDR2 are SGHRS and YFSETQ. The CDR3 has 13 amino acids. The CDR3 nucleotides read TGCGCCAGCAGCTCGCTAGCGACAGATACGCAGTATTTT. Amino acid sequence: CASSSLATDTQYF.

The chain is built from TRBV11-2 and TRBJ1-3; possible D gene TRBD1, 5 bases. Germline V gene lookup returns CDR1 SGHAT and CDR2 FQNNGV. Trimming cost V 7 bases and J 4 bases, with 14 bases left between them. The CDR3 spans 14 residues. CDR3 sequence (DNA): TGTGCCAGCACCAACCCAGGGAGGGGAAACACCATATATTTT. Translating gives CASTNPGRGNTIYF. The complete variable domain, with remaining parts taken from reference TRBV11-2 and TRBJ1-3, reads EAGVAQSPRYKIIEKRQSVAFWCNPISGHATLYWYQQILGQGPKLLIQFQNNGVVDDSQLPKDRFSAERLKGVDSTLKIQPAKLEDSAVYLCASTNPGRGNTIYFGEGSWLTVV.

The chain recombines TRBV5-1 with TRBJ1-5, with D perhaps matching TRBD1 (5 bases). Germline V gene lookup returns CDR1 SGHRS and CDR2 YFSETQ. Trimming stripped 0 bases from V and 3 bases from J, with 7 bases between. The CDR3 sequence is 14 residues long. CDR3 DNA sequence: TGCGCCAGCAGCTTGGGGGGCTTCAATCAGCCCCAGCATTTT. Protein: CASSLGGFNQPQHF. The whole variable domain, filled in from reference TRBV5-1 and TRBJ1-5, reads KAGVTQTPRYLIKTRGQQVTLSCSPISGHRSVSWYQQTPGQGLQFLFEYFSETQRNKGNFPGRFSGRQFSNSRSEMNVSTLELGDSALYLCASSLGGFNQPQHFGDGTRLSIL.

This clone has only one observation. J is TRBJ2-3 and V is TRBV11-2; 11 nucleotides agree with TRBD2. CDR3 length: 18 residues. V was pared by 5 bases and J by 1 base, with 11 bases of the junction left unmatched. The germline V gene encodes CDR1 SGHAT and CDR2 FQNNGV. The CDR3: CASSPTFSGRAGTDTQYF. Written as DNA, the CDR3 is TGTGCCAGCAGCCCGACCTTTAGCGGGAGGGCGGGCACAGATACGCAGTATTTT.

In nucleotides, the CDR3 is TGTGCCAGCAGCTTGCCCAGGAGTGGCACTGAAGCTTTCTTT. The encoded protein is CASSLPRSGTEAFF. The chain is built from TRBV5-4 and TRBJ1-1; D gene ambiguous. CDR1 and CDR2 (germline): SGHNT, YYREEE (reference sequence). This CDR3 comprises 14 residues. Between the trimmed V and J ends, which lost 1 base and 4 bases, there was a span of 11 bases.

The chain links TRBV28 to TRBJ1-4; D call uncertain. Germline V gives CDR1 MDHEN, CDR2 SYDVKM. This CDR3 is built from 12 residues. Trimming stripped 4 bases from V and 10 bases from J, with 10 bases between. CDR3 in DNA: TGTGCCAGCAGTTCGTTGGGTCGAAAACTGTTTTTT. Amino acid sequence: CASSSLGRKLFF. The whole variable domain, filled in from reference TRBV28 and TRBJ1-4, reads DVKVTQSSRYLVKRTGEKVFLECVQDMDHENMFWYRQDPGLGLRLIYFSYDVKMKEKGDIPEGYSVSREKKERFSLILESASTNQTSMYLCASSSLGRKLFFGSGTQLSVL.

V gene TRBV19 combines with J gene TRBJ1-1; D unresolved. The length of the CDR3 is 15 residues. V lost 7 bases and J 5 bases, leaving 20 bases between the germline ends. Germline CDR1 is LNHDA and CDR2 is SQIVND (reference sequence). The CDR3 loop reads CASTPRPGVPTEAFF. The CDR3 nucleotides read TGTGCCAGTACCCCCCGCCCTGGGGTACCGACTGAAGCTTTCTTT.

This clone was detected once. The chain links TRBV7-6 to TRBJ2-2; tentatively, D is TRBD2 (7 bases). Trimming left V 0 bases short and J 4 bases short, with 9 bases between. The CDR3 totals 15 residues. CDR1 SGHVS and CDR2 FNYEAQ come from the germline V gene. The CDR3 loop is CASSLAGGGTGELFF. CDR3 in DNA: TGTGCCAGCAGCTTAGCGGGAGGGGGCACCGGGGAGCTGTTTTTT.

The chain combines TRBV28 with TRBJ1-2; 11 bases agree with TRBD1. CDR3 length equals 14 residues. Germline V gene lookup returns CDR1 MDHEN and CDR2 SYDVKM. V trimming: 6 bases; J trimming: 10 bases; junction bases outside the gene matches: 10. CDR3 in DNA: TGTGCCAGCAGGCTCTCGGGGACAGGGGGTAACTACACCTTC. Translated, it gives CASRLSGTGGNYTF.

The chain's CDR3 is CASSLSWGTEAFF. The CDR3 coding sequence is TGCGCCAGCAGCCTATCCTGGGGAACTGAAGCTTTCTTT. The gene calls are TRBV5-1 and TRBJ1-1; D gene uncertain. V lost 4 bases, J lost 5 bases, and 12 bases lay in between. The CDR3 length is 13 residues. CDR1 is SGHRS and CDR2 is YFSETQ in the germline V gene.

The chain has TRBV5-6 and TRBJ2-3, with D unresolved. Trimming stripped 0 bases from V and 2 bases from J, with 7 bases between. Germline V gene sequence: CDR1 SGHDT, CDR2 YYEEEE. CDR3 length: 14 amino acids. DNA of the CDR3: TGTGCCAGCAGCTTGGTCCGGAACACAGATACGCAGTATTTT. It encodes CASSLVRNTDTQYF.